This TCR beta chain was documented in a study of blood T cell repertoires in COVID-19. About the research overall: Samples came from the United States, Italy and Spain, spanning acute and convalescent COVID-19. T cells, B-cell-depleted T cells, or PBMCs provided the cDNA or gDNA that served as material.

This CDR3 comprises 16 residues. The germline V and J ends were trimmed by 1 base and 4 bases, with 15 bases remaining between them. The V gene's germline CDR1 is MNHNS and CDR2 SASEGT. Under the authors' procedure: Estimation of nucleated cell counts relied on the amplification of reference gene primers. Method: immunoSEQ multiplex PCR; TCRdb's copy keeps in-frame clones and lacks some. That table is the source of V, J and clone size, and D and trimming were worked out from the DNA. The top ten hold about 16% of the sample, which has some 110,000 clones, 75% to 90% seen once. The TCR originated in a man aged 50 or older with acute or convalescent COVID-19. Material: peripheral blood. J is TRBJ2-3 and V is TRBV6-1, with a weak D call TRBD1 (5 bases). The CDR3 here is CASSEVWGTLADTQYF. CDR3 sequence (DNA): TGTGCCAGCAGTGAAGTGTGGGGCACATTGGCAGATACGCAGTATTTT.